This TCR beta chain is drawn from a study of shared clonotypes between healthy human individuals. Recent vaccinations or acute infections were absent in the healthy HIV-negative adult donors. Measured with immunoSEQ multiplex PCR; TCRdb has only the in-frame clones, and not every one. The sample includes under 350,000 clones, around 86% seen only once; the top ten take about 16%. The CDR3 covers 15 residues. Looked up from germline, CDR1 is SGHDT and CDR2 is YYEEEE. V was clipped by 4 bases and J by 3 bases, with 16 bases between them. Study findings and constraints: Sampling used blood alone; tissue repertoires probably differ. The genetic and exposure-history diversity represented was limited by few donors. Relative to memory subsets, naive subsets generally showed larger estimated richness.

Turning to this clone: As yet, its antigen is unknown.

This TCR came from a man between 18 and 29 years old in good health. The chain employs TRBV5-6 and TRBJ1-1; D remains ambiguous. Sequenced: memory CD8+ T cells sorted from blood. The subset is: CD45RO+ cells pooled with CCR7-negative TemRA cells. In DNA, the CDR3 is TGTGCCAGCAGCCCACGCCTGATTGGGGACACTGAAGCTTTCTTT. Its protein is CASSPRLIGDTEAFF.